This T cell receptor (beta chain) was sequenced in a study of control samples from healthy donors and cancer patients. Germline V gene sequence: CDR1 SGHNT, CDR2 YYREEE (reference sequence). The CDR3 is 13 amino acids. With 3 bases removed from V and 4 bases from J, the gap between germline ends came to 8 bases. TCRdb keeps only in-frame clones here, not all; method: immunoSEQ multiplex PCR. The sample gives about 34,000 clones, about 88% of which show up once; 1.5% to 2% is in the top ten. The sample taken for sequencing was PBMCs. This chain connects TRBV5-4 to TRBJ2-1; perhaps TRBD1 as D (6 bases). This TCR came from a woman in her forties with lung cancer. The CDR3 DNA is TGTGCCAGCAGCTCAGGACAGTACAATGAGCAGTTCTTC. Protein sequence: CASSSGQYNEQFF.